Below, 5 T cell receptor beta chains from the same sample are listed, as sequenced in a study of shared clonotypes between healthy human individuals. Libraries were prepared by immunoSEQ multiplex PCR; TCRdb keeps only in-frame clonotypes and omits some of them. The sample records about 710,000 clones, roughly 72% being singletons. Sequencing was done on a sample of memory CD4+ T cells sorted from blood. Regarding subset: CD45RA-negative fraction. These receptors all come from a young woman in good health.

This chain uses TRBV18 with TRBJ1-2; no reliable D call. CDR1 is KGHSH and CDR2 is LQKENI in the germline V gene. The CDR3 is 14 amino acids. Trimming pared 0 bases from V and 2 bases from J, leaving 7 bases between. CDR3 loop: CASSPPSRNYGYTF. CDR3 DNA sequence: TGTGCCAGCTCACCACCGTCCAGGAACTATGGCTACACCTTC.

V gene TRBV9 combines with J gene TRBJ2-6; no clear D gene. Trimming removed 0 bases at V and 0 bases at J, with 7 bases between. CDR3 length equals 16 residues. Germline CDR1 SGDLS, CDR2 YYNGEE. The CDR3 is CASSVGISSGANVLTF. Written as DNA, the CDR3 is TGTGCCAGCAGCGTAGGGATAAGCTCTGGGGCCAACGTCCTGACTTTC.

The rearrangement links TRBV19 to TRBJ1-2; 7 positions agree with TRBD1. Trimming at V came to 6 bases and at J to 3 bases, leaving 4 bases not matched to a gene. The CDR3 covers 13 residues. Per the germline V gene, CDR1 is LNHDA and CDR2 is SQIVND (reference sequence). CDR3 protein: CASRETGHYGYTF. Written as DNA, the CDR3 is TGTGCCAGTAGAGAGACAGGGCACTATGGCTACACCTTC.

This clone was seen at least ten times. The chain employs TRBV10-3 and TRBJ1-1, with TRBD1 as a possible D gene (5 bases). Trimming left V 4 bases short and J 4 bases short, with 13 bases between. The germline V gene has CDR1 ENHRY and CDR2 SYGVKD. There are 14 residues in the CDR3. In DNA form, the CDR3 reads TGTGCCATCAGTGTATCAGGGTTGGGCACTGAAGCTTTCTTT. Translated: CAISVSGLGTEAFF.

The chain is built from TRBV27 and TRBJ2-1; maybe TRBD2 (6 bases). Per the germline V gene, CDR1 is MNHEY and CDR2 is SMNVEV (reference sequence). This CDR3 spans 16 amino acids. Deletions cut 7 bases from V and 0 bases from J, with 16 bases between. The CDR3 bases are TGTGCCAGCAAACAATATGCCGGGAGCTCCTACAATGAGCAGTTCTTC. Protein product: CASKQYAGSSYNEQFF.